The source of this T cell receptor beta chain is a study of blood T cell repertoires in COVID-19 (dated by TCRdb to the early 2020s). Background for the entire study: Samples from collaborators originated in the United States, Italy and Spain and spanned both the acute and convalescent phases of COVID-19. The repertoires were released in a freely available public database meant as a resource for research on the immune response to SARS-CoV-2. Samples were obtained from the ongoing ImmuneRACE study (first 160 participants) and from 1,200 or so subjects provided by 6 global collaborators. Subjects who had been exposed to COVID-19, were actively infected with it, or had recovered from it provided the deeply sampled blood TCRbeta repertoires that made up the dataset. The sample metadata nearly always contained a de-identified subject ID, COVID-19 status, age in years and sex. The prospective study material was composed of cDNA or gDNA derived from T cells, B-cell-depleted T cells, or PBMCs. Where HLA class I and class II types were available, the types were taken from metadata supplied by the sample provider, not from assay-based typing. Overall study results and their limits: Clinical and demographic metadata were provided uncurated, with the amount varying by source and participant.

One collaborating source in Seattle enrolled patients during active infection and followed them longitudinally through the course of disease. Whole blood was collected in K2EDTA tubes by collaborating institutions according to the institutions' own protocols. For TCRbeta analysis, collaborators shipped samples as frozen whole blood, isolated PBMCs, or DNA extracted from either of those sample types. TCRbeta CDR3 regions were amplified from genomic DNA by means of the immunoSEQ Assay, a bias-controlled multiplex PCR. Per the original workflow: The number of nucleated cells in each sample was estimated by amplification of reference gene primers within the assay. To quantify the absolute abundance of each unique TCRbeta CDR3 rearrangement, sequence reads were collapsed and filtered. For each sample, productive Simpson clonality was calculated by taking the square root of Simpson's diversity index across productive rearrangements. TCRdb holds this immuneACCESS table with in-frame rearrangements only. Some clones are missing; in checked studies, unresolved V genes explain under half, and the rest has no known cause. V and J calls and clone size follow that table, whereas D and trimming were derived from the DNA. In this sample the table shows under 250,000 clones, 85% to 90% of which occur a single time. The top ten clones comprise around a tenth of the sample.

From the cysteine up to the phenylalanine, the CDR3 has a length of 14 residues. Only the CDR3 DNA stays, 42 bases, in frame from base 1. CDR1 and CDR2 (MNHEY, SVGAGI) derive from the germline V gene. The V end gives up 0 bases and the J end 8 bases, leaving 6 bases in the junction not matched to a gene. As concerns this clone: The target of this receptor is not known. One base away there is no much larger clone; base qualities are not given.

The specimen was peripheral blood. This sequence uses TRBV6-5 and TRBJ1-1, with 7 junctional bases fitting TRBD1. The TCR originated in a man in his forties or fifties with COVID-19, enrolled during active disease. The bases are TGTGCCAGCAGTTACTCGATGAGAGGGGGCGAAGCTTTCTTT. It specifies CASSYSMRGGEAFF.